This passage covers 3 T cell receptor beta chains from one sample sequenced in a study of shared clonotypes between healthy human individuals (dated by TCRdb to 2020 to 2022). Library generation was performed with the immunoSEQ multiplex PCR assay. Here the immuneACCESS table is served through TCRdb, limited to in-frame sequences with V and J called. Missing clones are a known gap in these copies; in checked studies unresolved V genes cover under half, and the rest lacks a known reason. A total of 1.4 million to 1.5 million clones appear in this sample, more than 95% of them only once. Of the sample, approximately 1% is held by the ten largest clones. Sample: naive CD4+ T cells sorted from blood. According to the study, the label for this sample's cell subset or site signals: CD45RA+ positively selected. These receptors were obtained from a man aged 25 to 40 in good health.

The rearrangement joins TRBV5-1 to TRBJ2-2, with 8 positions matching TRBD2. Looked up from germline, CDR1 is SGHRS and CDR2 is YFSETQ. With V trimmed by 3 bases and J by 7 bases, 14 bases remained unmatched. This CDR3 spans 17 amino acids. CDR3 bases: TGCGCCAGCAGCTCCACTAGCGGCCCTGGCCTTGTCGGGGAGCTGTTTTTT. Amino acids: CASSSTSGPGLVGELFF. Drawing the rest from reference TRBV5-1 and TRBJ2-2, the complete variable domain is KAGVTQTPRYLIKTRGQQVTLSCSPISGHRSVSWYQQTPGQGLQFLFEYFSETQRNKGNFPGRFSGRQFSNSRSEMNVSTLELGDSALYLCASSSTSGPGLVGELFFGEGSRLTVL.

The chain carries TRBV19 and TRBJ2-3; D is perhaps TRBD1 (7 bases). The CDR3 extends over 15 amino acids. Germline assignment: CDR1 LNHDA and CDR2 SQIVND (reference sequence). Trimming stripped 6 bases from V and 0 bases from J, with 13 bases between. The CDR3 bases are TGTGCCAGTAGGCTACAGGGGACTAGCACAGATACGCAGTATTTT. Its protein is CASRLQGTSTDTQYF.

A remark on this clone: The identical CDR3 is also encoded by other nucleotide sequences in the sample. V and J are TRBV2 and TRBJ2-3, with 7 bases aligning to TRBD2. The germline CDR1 and CDR2 sequences are SNHLY and FYNNEI. CDR3 length: 13 amino acids. J gave up 1 base and V 8 bases, and 3 bases lay outside the gene matches. The CDR3 here is CASSREGTDTQYF. The CDR3 nucleotides are TGTGCCAGCTCTCGGGAGGGCACAGATACGCAGTATTTT.